The rows below give T cell receptor beta chains drawn from one sample of a study of T-cell memory formation after mild COVID-19. TCRdb itself ran the 5' RACE reads through MiXCR, one entry per CDR3 protein. The data contain around 180,000 distinct CDR3 sequences, approximately 16% of them singletons. Sequenced sample: PBMCs or a T cell subset sorted from them (not recorded which). The source is an adult woman who had mild COVID-19 (a few samples of this study predate the infection). Cell type and time point are not known. Each CDR3 is given with its conserved first and last residue. Fields, in order: V gene, J gene, D gene, clone size, CDR3 DNA, CDR3 protein. D genes are given only for firm matches. The size of a clone is reported for some rows only, either as once, few or many, or as a class for expanded clones.

>TRBV14|TRBJ2-1|-|-
TGTGCCAGCAGCCCCACAGGGTTGGTCAATGAGCAGTTCTTC
CASSPTGLVNEQFF
>TRBV7-2|TRBJ2-3|TRBD2|many
TGTGCCAGCAGTACTGGCGGGAGCTTTGCAGATACGCAGTATTTT
CASSTGGSFADTQYF
>TRBV6-5|TRBJ2-6|-|-
TGTGCCAGCAGCACCGGCCCCTCTGGGGCCAACGTCCTGACTTTC
CASSTGPSGANVLTF
>TRBV7-2|TRBJ2-5|-|few
TGTGCCAGCAGCCGGACTTCAGCGGAGACCCAGTACTTC
CASSRTSAETQYF
>TRBV6-6|TRBJ2-1|-|few
TGTGCCAGCAGCCAACTAGCCACACCGGGCAATGAGCAGTTCTTC
CASSQLATPGNEQFF
>TRBV2|TRBJ2-7|-|-
TGTGCCAGCAGTGAAGCGCCAGTCTACGAGCAGTACTTC
CASSEAPVYEQYF
>TRBV2|TRBJ2-7|-|few
TGTGCCAGCCTCTCCCAGGGGGGAGCTTACGAGCAGTACTTC
CASLSQGGAYEQYF
>TRBV24-1|TRBJ2-7|TRBD1|few
TGTGCCACCAGTGATTCGGGACAGGGCCACTACGAGCAGTACTTC
CATSDSGQGHYEQYF
>TRBV20-1|TRBJ2-7|TRBD1|-
TGCAGTGCTAGAGGACAGGGGAGCTACGAGCAGTACTTC
CSARGQGSYEQYF
>TRBV20-1|TRBJ2-1|TRBD2|few
TGCAGTGCTAGAGTCGGGACTAGGGGCGACAATGAGCAGTTCTTC
CSARVGTRGDNEQFF
>TRBV30|TRBJ2-1|-|few
TGTGCCTGGAGTGTAAGTGGCAATGAGCAGTTCTTC
CAWSVSGNEQFF
>TRBV18|TRBJ2-3|-|few
TGTGCCAGCTCACTGGGACGAACGCGAGATACGCAGTATTTT
CASSLGRTRDTQYF
>TRBV29-1|TRBJ2-7|-|-
TGCAGCGTTGCCTCGCCGTCTTCCTACGAGCAGTACTTC
CSVASPSSYEQYF
>TRBV5-1|TRBJ2-3|-|-
TGCGCCAGCAGGAGGCGAGTCGGCACAGATACGCAGTATTTT
CASRRRVGTDTQYF
>TRBV20-1|TRBJ1-5|TRBD1|few
TGCAGTGCTAGAGAGGTAGGACAGGTCAATCAGCCCCAGCATTTT
CSAREVGQVNQPQHF
>TRBV12-3/TRBV12-4|TRBJ2-3|-|few
TGTGCCAGCAGTTTTGTCGGTCTCACAGATACGCAGTATTTT
CASSFVGLTDTQYF
>TRBV4-1|TRBJ2-1|-|few
TGCGCCAGCAGTGTAGGCGCGGGCGTTGACTCCTACAATGAGCAGTTCTTC
CASSVGAGVDSYNEQFF
>TRBV12-3/TRBV12-4|TRBJ1-2|-|few
TGTGCCAGCAGTTCAGAAGGGCCCCCGCCCTACACCTTC
CASSSEGPPPYTF
>TRBV7-3|TRBJ2-2|-|few
TGTGCCAGCAGCTTAAGTTCAACTGTGAACACCGGGGAGCTGTTTTTT
CASSLSSTVNTGELFF
>TRBV10-3|TRBJ2-7|TRBD1|-
TGTGCCATCAGTGCACCGGGACAGGGTTCCCACGAGCAGTACTTC
CAISAPGQGSHEQYF
>TRBV5-1|TRBJ2-4|-|few
TGCGCCAGCAGCGAGACGTTCCTAGCCACCAAAAACATTCAGTACTTC
CASSETFLATKNIQYF
>TRBV7-6|TRBJ1-2|TRBD1|many
TGTGCCAGCAACAACAGGGGAGCCTATGGCTACACCTTC
CASNNRGAYGYTF
>TRBV4-2|TRBJ2-3|TRBD2|-
TGTGCCAGCAGCCGTCGGCTAGCGGTCAGCACAGATACGCAGTATTTT
CASSRRLAVSTDTQYF
>TRBV24-1|TRBJ2-5|-|few
TGTGCCACCAGTGATCAAAAACGGGATTCGGAGACCCAGTACTTC
CATSDQKRDSETQYF
>TRBV6-5|TRBJ2-3|-|few
TGTGCCAGCAGCTTTGGGACGGACACAGATACGCAGTATTTT
CASSFGTDTDTQYF
>TRBV5-1|TRBJ1-2|TRBD1|-
TGCGCCACCGGCAGGGGGGACACTAACTATGGCTACACCTTC
CATGRGDTNYGYTF
>TRBV18|TRBJ1-1|-|few
TGTGCCAGCTCACCCTACCCGGGGTCGGCGGTGAGGGCTGAAGCTTTCTTT
CASSPYPGSAVRAEAFF
>TRBV12-3/TRBV12-4|TRBJ1-1|-|-
TGTGCCAGCAGTTTACCCCCCGAAGGGCGGGAAGCTTTCTTT
CASSLPPEGREAFF
>TRBV25-1|TRBJ2-7|-|many
TGTGCCAGCAGCTTCGGTGGAGAGCAGTACTTC
CASSFGGEQYF